One TCR beta chain is described in this entry. Its antigen is not identified. Germline CDR1 MNHNS, CDR2 SASEGT. CDR3 length equals 11 residues. The V end lost 3 bases, the J end lost 16 bases, and 13 bases lay between the germline ends. Produced via immunoSEQ multiplex PCR; TCRdb's table is partial and in-frame only. The sample includes roughly 56,000 clones, roughly 80% of them seen just once. The entry originates in a study of vaccination effects on CD4 cells after COVID-19. Overall study results and limits: Both infection-induced and vaccine-induced clones contracted markedly at late post-vaccination timepoints.

CD4+ T cell isolation took place after more than eight days of culture. Half of the medium was exchanged for IL-2 medium on both days 3 and 7. The sequences come from CD4+ T cells from PBMCs cultured without peptide, collected before COVID-19 vaccination. V and J are TRBV6-1 and TRBJ2-1; D is possibly TRBD1 (6 bases). The TCR originated in a human donor who received a COVID-19 vaccine. CDR3 DNA: TGTGCCAGCAGTGACGACAGGCGCCGCTTCTTC. This sequence encodes CASSDDRRRFF.